This TCR beta chain was found in a study of blood T cell repertoires in COVID-19. Study information: Whether acute or convalescent, the COVID-19 samples came from the United States, Italy and Spain. The analysed material was cDNA or gDNA that came from T cells, B-cell-depleted T cells, or PBMCs.

Per the germline V gene, CDR1 is SNHLY and CDR2 is FYNNEI. The V end was cut by 10 bases, the J end by 2 bases, with 15 bases between. The CDR3 consists of 14 residues. As processed by the authors: It was from reference gene primer amplification that nucleated cell counts were estimated. The repertoire was sequenced with immunoSEQ multiplex PCR; TCRdb's copy has only in-frame clones and lacks some. The DNA was the basis for D and trimming; V, J and clone size are from that table. The table records 140,000 to 150,000 clones, around 90% of them present only once. V and J are TRBV2 and TRBJ1-5; tentative D call: TRBD1 (5 bases). This receptor was taken from a woman aged 50 to 60 with acute or convalescent COVID-19. Sequenced input: peripheral blood. CDR3 protein: CATKGDSGNQPQHF. CDR3 DNA sequence: TGTGCCACCAAAGGGGATTCCGGCAATCAGCCCCAGCATTTT. The variable domain in full, with the rest retrieved from reference TRBV2 and TRBJ1-5, is EPEVTQTPSHQVTQMGQEVILRCVPISNHLYFYWYRQILGQKVEFLVSFYNNEISEKSEIFDDQFSVERPDGSNFTLKIRSTKLEDSAMYFCATKGDSGNQPQHFGDGTRLSIL.